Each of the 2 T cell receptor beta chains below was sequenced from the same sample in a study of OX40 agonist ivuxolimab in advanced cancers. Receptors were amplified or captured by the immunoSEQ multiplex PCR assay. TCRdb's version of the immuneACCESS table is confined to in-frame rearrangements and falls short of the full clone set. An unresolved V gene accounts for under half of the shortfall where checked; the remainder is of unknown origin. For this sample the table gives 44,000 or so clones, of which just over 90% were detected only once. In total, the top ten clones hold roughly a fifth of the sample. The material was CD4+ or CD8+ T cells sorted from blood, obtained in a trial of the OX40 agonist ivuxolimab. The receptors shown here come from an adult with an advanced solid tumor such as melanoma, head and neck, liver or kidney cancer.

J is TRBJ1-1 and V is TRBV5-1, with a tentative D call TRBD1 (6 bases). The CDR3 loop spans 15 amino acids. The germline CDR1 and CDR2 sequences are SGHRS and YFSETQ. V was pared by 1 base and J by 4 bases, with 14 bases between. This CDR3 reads CASSLNGGRLTEAFF. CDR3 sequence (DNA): TGCGCCAGCAGCTTGAACGGGGGGCGCCTCACTGAAGCTTTCTTT.

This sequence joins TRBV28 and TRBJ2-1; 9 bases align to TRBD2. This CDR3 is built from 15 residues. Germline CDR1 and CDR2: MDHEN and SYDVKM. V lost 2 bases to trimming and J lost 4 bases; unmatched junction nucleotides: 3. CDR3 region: CASSLTAGGYNEQFF. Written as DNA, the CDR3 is TGTGCCAGCAGTTTAACAGCGGGGGGATACAATGAGCAGTTCTTC.